These 24 T cell receptor beta chains came from one sample sequenced in a study of blood T cell repertoires in COVID-19. The protocol was immunoSEQ multiplex PCR, while the TCRdb copy is restricted to in-frame clones and leaves out a portion. The sample holds 140,000 to 150,000 clones, roughly 81% seen once. The sample comprised PBMCs or T cells enriched from blood (not recorded which). Every receptor here comes from a woman between 50 and 59 years old with acute COVID-19.

The chain employs TRBV2 and TRBJ1-1; the D gene is possibly TRBD1 (5 bases). This CDR3 is 13 amino acids long. V lost 6 bases and J 1 base, leaving 9 bases between the germline ends. Looked up from germline, CDR1 is SNHLY and CDR2 is FYNNEI. This CDR3 is CASRLTGNTEAFF. DNA of the CDR3: TGTGCCAGCAGGTTAACAGGGAACACTGAAGCTTTCTTT.

This clone showed up just once. The V gene is TRBV11-3, the J gene TRBJ2-7, with D perhaps TRBD1 (5 bases). This CDR3 spans 13 amino acids. The V and J ends lost 5 bases and 0 bases respectively, with 8 bases between them. Germline loops: CDR1 SGHNT, CDR2 YENEEA. CDR3 region: CASSDSISYEQYF. The CDR3 region has the DNA TGTGCCAGCAGCGACAGCATCTCCTACGAGCAGTACTTC.

The rearrangement joins TRBV2 to TRBJ2-5; TRBD2 aligns across 11 bases. The length of the CDR3 is 16 residues. Germline CDR1 is SNHLY and CDR2 is FYNNEI. With V trimmed by 6 bases and J by 5 bases, 11 bases remained unmatched. DNA for the CDR3: TGTGCCAGCAGAGCCAGACTAGCGGGAAGGGAGGAGACCCAGTACTTC. Protein sequence: CASRARLAGREETQYF.

The J gene is TRBJ2-7, the V gene TRBV5-4; D call uncertain. V lost 0 bases and J lost 2, with 9 bases in between. Germline CDR1 reads SGHNT; CDR2 reads YYREEE (reference sequence). The CDR3 has 14 amino acids. CDR3 loop: CASSLGASPYEQYF. The CDR3 bases are TGTGCCAGCAGCTTGGGGGCCTCGCCCTACGAGCAGTACTTC.

The chain has TRBV5-1 and TRBJ1-2, with no clear D. Germline V CDR1 and CDR2: SGHRS, YFSETQ. V lost 2 bases and J 4 bases, leaving 9 bases between the germline ends. This CDR3 spans 13 amino acids. The CDR3 region has the DNA TGCGCCAGCAGCTTCGACATTATCTATGGCTACACCTTC. Its translation is CASSFDIIYGYTF.

The chain joins TRBV6-5 to TRBJ2-1; D may be TRBD2 (5 bases). The CDR3 is 14 amino acids. Trimming cost V 6 bases and J 6 bases, with 15 bases left between them. Per germline, CDR1 MNHEY and CDR2 SVGAGI. The CDR3 bases are TGTGCCAGCAGCTCGTTTAGGACTGGCAATGAGCAGTTCTTC. This sequence encodes CASSSFRTGNEQFF.

V gene TRBV6-6 combines with J gene TRBJ2-1, with D unclear. V lost 0 bases to trimming and J lost 5 bases, with 11 bases between them. Per the germline V gene, CDR1 is MNHNY and CDR2 is SVGAGI (reference sequence). CDR3 length: 15 residues. Written as DNA, the CDR3 is TGTGCCAGCAGTTACTCAGGCAGGCGAAACAATGAGCAGTTCTTC. It encodes CASSYSGRRNNEQFF.

The rearrangement uses TRBV2 and TRBJ1-1, with D uncertain. This CDR3 is built from 12 residues. Germline-derived CDR1 and CDR2 are SNHLY and FYNNEI. Trimming took off 6 bases at V and 4 bases at J, with 9 bases between the two ends. The CDR3, as DNA: TGTGCCAGCAGCGAGACGGGCACTGAAGCTTTCTTT. Amino acids: CASSETGTEAFF.

This sequence joins TRBV6-1 and TRBJ1-4, with 8 bases that match TRBD1. The germline CDR1 and CDR2 sequences are MNHNS and SASEGT. J gave up 7 bases and V 1 base, and 5 bases lay outside the gene matches. The CDR3 loop spans 15 amino acids. As DNA, the CDR3 is TGTGCCAGCAGTGAAGATCGGACAGGGTTTGAAAAACTGTTTTTT. This encodes CASSEDRTGFEKLFF.

V is TRBV19 and J is TRBJ2-7; the match to TRBD1 covers 8 bases. Germline values: CDR1 LNHDA, CDR2 SQIVND (reference sequence). CDR3 length: 13 residues. J was trimmed by 2 bases and V by 5 bases; bases with no gene match: 2. The CDR3 region is CASSQTGAYEQYF. The CDR3 nucleotides read TGTGCCAGTAGTCAGACAGGGGCCTACGAGCAGTACTTC.

The chain employs TRBV24-1 and TRBJ2-2; D ambiguous. The CDR3 is 17 amino acids. Trimming took 1 base from V and 1 from J, leaving 12 bases between them. The V gene's germline CDR1 is KGHDR and CDR2 SFDVKD. The DNA for the CDR3 is TGTGCCACCAGTGATTTCCCCAGGATGGGGAACACCGGGGAGCTGTTTTTT. Its protein is CATSDFPRMGNTGELFF.

CDR3 sequence: CASSPGYSPLHF. DNA of the CDR3: TGTGCCAGCAGCCCCGGGTATTCACCCCTCCACTTT. The chain links TRBV7-2 to TRBJ1-6, with unresolved D. Trimming took 5 bases from V and 8 from J, leaving 7 bases between them. The germline V gene encodes CDR1 SGHTA and CDR2 FQGNSA. The CDR3 consists of 12 residues.

The table lists this clone with a count of one. The chain couples TRBV2 to TRBJ2-1; 8 nucleotides match TRBD2. Per the germline V gene, CDR1 is SNHLY and CDR2 is FYNNEI. This CDR3 has 14 amino acids. V lost 10 bases, J lost 8 bases, and 13 bases stayed unmatched. The DNA for the CDR3 is TGTGCCACCATGGGGAGGCTAGCGGGTGATGAGCAGTTCTTC. The encoded protein is CATMGRLAGDEQFF.

J is TRBJ1-2 and V is TRBV9; a weak D match, TRBD1 (5 bases). CDR1 and CDR2 from the germline V gene are SGDLS and YYNGEE. There are 14 residues in the CDR3. V lost 3 bases and J 7 bases, leaving 16 bases between the germline ends. The CDR3 is CASSARGGSPGYTF. The CDR3 DNA reads TGTGCCAGCAGCGCCCGGGGGGGGTCCCCTGGCTACACCTTC.

The rearrangement links TRBV15 to TRBJ2-5; possible D gene TRBD1, 6 bases. CDR1 and CDR2 from the germline V gene are LNHNV and YYDKDF (reference sequence). The CDR3 consists of 14 residues. The V gene lost 0 bases and the J gene lost 4 bases, with 9 bases spanning the gap. For the CDR3, the DNA is TGTGCCACCAGCAGAGAGGACAGTGGAGAGACCCAGTACTTC. Protein sequence: CATSREDSGETQYF.

CDR3 coding DNA: TGCGCCAGCAGCCAAGTTAGCGGACAGGGAGCTTTCTTT. Amino acid sequence: CASSQVSGQGAFF. The chain has TRBV4-1 and TRBJ1-1; 8 bases match TRBD1. The CDR3 length is 13 residues. Trimming removed 1 base from V and 10 bases from J; junction bases left unmatched: 5. In germline, CDR1 is MGHRA, CDR2 YSYEKL.

The chain carries TRBV12-3 or TRBV12-4 and TRBJ2-7, with D perhaps matching TRBD2 (6 bases). Trimming took 5 bases from V and 6 from J, leaving 11 bases between them. This CDR3 spans 12 amino acids. For the CDR3, the DNA is TGTGCCAGCAGTAAAGGGGAGGCCGAGCAGTACTTC. Protein product: CASSKGEAEQYF.

This clone is a singleton in its sample. This chain uses TRBV5-4 with TRBJ2-1; TRBD2 aligns across 10 bases. This CDR3 region has 15 residues. The germline CDR1 and CDR2 sequences are SGHNT and YYREEE (reference sequence). V lost 4 bases, J lost 7 bases, and 8 bases stayed unmatched. In DNA, the CDR3 is TGTGCCAGCAGCCCAGGACTAGCGGAAGGGAATGAGCAGTTCTTC. Translating it yields CASSPGLAEGNEQFF.

The rearrangement uses TRBV27 and TRBJ2-3; 11 nucleotides line up with TRBD2. In germline, CDR1 is MNHEY, CDR2 SMNVEV (reference sequence). This CDR3 spans 17 amino acids. J lost 1 base, V lost 8 bases, and 11 bases had no gene match. In nucleotides, the CDR3 is TGTGCCAGCGAGACGAGGACTAGCGGGCACCGCACAGATACGCAGTATTTT. This gives the protein CASETRTSGHRTDTQYF.

J is TRBJ2-5 and V is TRBV10-3, with D possibly being TRBD2 (6 bases). The CDR3 consists of 13 residues. The V and J ends lost 11 bases and 0 bases respectively, with 13 bases between them. CDR1 is ENHRY, CDR2 SYGVKD, per germline. As DNA, the CDR3 is TGTGCCTCCGGTGCTAGCGACCAAGAGACCCAGTACTTC. This sequence encodes CASGASDQETQYF.

The genes are TRBV6-2 or TRBV6-3 and TRBJ1-2; tentative D call: TRBD1 (5 bases). Germline-derived CDR1 and CDR2 are MNHEY and SVGEGT. This CDR3 region has 15 residues. The ends were cut back, 2 bases at V and 6 bases at J, with 16 bases in the middle. CDR3 nucleotides: TGTGCCAGCAGTTACCCGGGGGTCCTTTTCGATGGCTACACCTTC. It yields the protein CASSYPGVLFDGYTF.

The chain combines TRBV2 with TRBJ2-2; no clear D gene. Trimming stripped 3 bases from V and 0 bases from J, with 14 bases between. The CDR3 has 17 amino acids. From germline, CDR1 is SNHLY and CDR2 FYNNEI. DNA of the CDR3: TGTGCCAGCAGTGACGTGGCCAGGTCGGCGAACACCGGGGAGCTGTTTTTT. Translation: CASSDVARSANTGELFF.

The chain employs TRBV9 and TRBJ1-3; weak D call: TRBD1 (5 bases). Germline values: CDR1 SGDLS, CDR2 YYNGEE. V dropped 1 base and J dropped 1 base, with 12 bases sitting between them. CDR3 length: 16 residues. The CDR3 nucleotides are TGTGCCAGCAGCGTATCCTGGGGACTTTCTGGAAACACCATATATTTT. Encoded protein: CASSVSWGLSGNTIYF.

The chain links TRBV2 to TRBJ1-5; D is unresolved. V lost 7 bases and J 5 bases, leaving 9 bases between the germline ends. In germline, CDR1 is SNHLY, CDR2 FYNNEI. The CDR3 contains 12 residues. Here the CDR3 reads CASTTDDQPQHF. In nucleotides, the CDR3 is TGTGCCAGCACTACAGACGATCAGCCCCAGCATTTT.